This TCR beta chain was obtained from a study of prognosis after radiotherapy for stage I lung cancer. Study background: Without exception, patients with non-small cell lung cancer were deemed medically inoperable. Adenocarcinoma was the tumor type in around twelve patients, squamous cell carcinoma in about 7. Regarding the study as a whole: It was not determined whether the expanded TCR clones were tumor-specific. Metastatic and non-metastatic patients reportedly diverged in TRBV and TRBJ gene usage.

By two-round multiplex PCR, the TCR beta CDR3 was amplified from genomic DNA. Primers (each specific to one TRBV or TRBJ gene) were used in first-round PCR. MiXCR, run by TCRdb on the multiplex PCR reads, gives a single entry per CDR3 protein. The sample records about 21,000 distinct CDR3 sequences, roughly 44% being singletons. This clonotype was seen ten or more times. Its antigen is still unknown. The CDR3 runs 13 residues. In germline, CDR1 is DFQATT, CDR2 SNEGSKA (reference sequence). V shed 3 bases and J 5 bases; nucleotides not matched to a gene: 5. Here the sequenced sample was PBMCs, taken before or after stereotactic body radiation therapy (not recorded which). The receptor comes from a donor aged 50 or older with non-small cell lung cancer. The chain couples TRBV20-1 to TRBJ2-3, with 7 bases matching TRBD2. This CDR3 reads CSARLAVEDTQYF. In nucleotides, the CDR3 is TGCAGTGCTAGGCTAGCGGTGGAAGATACGCAGTATTTT.